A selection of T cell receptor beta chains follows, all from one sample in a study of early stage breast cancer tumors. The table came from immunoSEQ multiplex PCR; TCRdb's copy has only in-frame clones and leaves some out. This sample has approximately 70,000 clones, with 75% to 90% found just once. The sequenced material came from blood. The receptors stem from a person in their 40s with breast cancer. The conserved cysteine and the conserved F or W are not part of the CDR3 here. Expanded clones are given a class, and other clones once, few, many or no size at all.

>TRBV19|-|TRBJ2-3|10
ASSIQTDTQY
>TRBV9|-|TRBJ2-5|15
ASSVVPGTGGKETQY
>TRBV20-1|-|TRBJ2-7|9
SASGSYEQY
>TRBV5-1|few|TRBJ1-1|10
ASSVTGTEAF
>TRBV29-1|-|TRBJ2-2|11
SVESRSVGELF
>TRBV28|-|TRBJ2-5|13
ASSLPTGKSETQY
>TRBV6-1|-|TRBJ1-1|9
ASRLEVEAF
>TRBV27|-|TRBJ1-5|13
ASRLRGVSNQPQH
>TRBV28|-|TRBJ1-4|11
ASTLRGNEKLF
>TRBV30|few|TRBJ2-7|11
AWRASGENEQY
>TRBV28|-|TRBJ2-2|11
ATRRGWTGELF
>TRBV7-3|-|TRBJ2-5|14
ASSLQPGTGKETQY
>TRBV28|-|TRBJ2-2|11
ASPDRNTGELF
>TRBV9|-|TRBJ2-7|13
ASSVGGFRGAEQY
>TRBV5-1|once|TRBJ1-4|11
ASSLAGGEKLF
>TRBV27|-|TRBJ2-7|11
ASSLGPTYEQY
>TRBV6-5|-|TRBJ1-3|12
ASSYRPSGNTIY
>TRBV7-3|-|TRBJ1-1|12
ASSLTQENTEAF
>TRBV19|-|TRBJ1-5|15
ASSIASRFGGNQPQH
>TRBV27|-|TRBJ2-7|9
ASSGGEEQY
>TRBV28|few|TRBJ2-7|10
ASGTEGYEQY
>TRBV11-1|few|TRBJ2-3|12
ASSIPGPTDTQY
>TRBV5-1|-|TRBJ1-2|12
ASSFEGTGGGYT
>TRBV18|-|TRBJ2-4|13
ASSLRLAGGYIQY
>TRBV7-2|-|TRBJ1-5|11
ASSKNGRGPQH
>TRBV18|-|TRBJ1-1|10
ASSPFGTEAF
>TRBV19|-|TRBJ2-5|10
ASSIWGQTQY
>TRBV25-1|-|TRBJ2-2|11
ASSGLSAGELF
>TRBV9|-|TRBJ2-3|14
ASSVGASGRKDTQY
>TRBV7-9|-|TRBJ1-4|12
ASSRDRAGEKLF
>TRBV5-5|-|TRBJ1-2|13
ASSLGPGSNYGYT
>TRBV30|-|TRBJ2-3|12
AWSLGRGTDTQY
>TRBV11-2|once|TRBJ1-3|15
ASSLLLTGRSGNTIY
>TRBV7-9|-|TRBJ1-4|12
APNGTGNYEKLF
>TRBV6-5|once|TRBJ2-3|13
ASSSTGTQTDTQY
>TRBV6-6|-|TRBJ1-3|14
ASTPRTGGPGNTIY
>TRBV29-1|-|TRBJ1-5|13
SVEETGEGNQPQH
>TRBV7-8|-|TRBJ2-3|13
ASSLGGTYSDTQY
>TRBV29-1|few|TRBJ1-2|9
SGGQGDGYT
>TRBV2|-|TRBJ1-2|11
ASRGDRDSGYT